This T cell receptor beta chain was documented in a study of T cell responses to AZD1222 COVID-19 vaccine. Germline V lookup: CDR1 SGHTA, CDR2 FQGNSA. The V segment lost 5 bases and the J segment 2 bases; nucleotides outside the gene matches: 10. The CDR3 has 16 residues. This clone has only one observation. Method: immunoSEQ multiplex PCR; TCRdb's copy keeps in-frame clones and lacks some. The sample comprises around 120,000 clones, about 89% of which are singletons, and 11% rests with the top ten. The source material was peripheral blood, sampled on day 0 of MenACWY control vaccination. This receptor was taken from an adult in good health. The chain couples TRBV7-2 to TRBJ2-7; 9 bases map to TRBD2. The CDR3 sequence: CASSHGSREGPYEQYF. CDR3 DNA: TGTGCCAGCAGCCATGGTTCGCGGGAGGGCCCCTACGAGCAGTACTTC.